The 4 T cell receptor beta chains given below trace back to one sample, sequenced in a study of long-term antiretroviral therapy in people with HIV. At the survey level, the v3.0 immunoSEQ assay was run. The table came from immunoSEQ multiplex PCR; TCRdb's copy has only in-frame clones and leaves some out. The data hold about 22,000 clones, with about 80% observed a single time. The sample consisted of unsorted PBMCs, taken 0.5 years before starting antiretroviral therapy. The receptor source for this set is a man between 35 and 55 years old with HIV.

The count of this clone is one. The CDR3 spells CASSLLQGLGTGELFF. In nucleotides, the CDR3 is TGTGCCAGCAGCTTACTTCAGGGGCTGGGCACCGGGGAGCTGTTTTTT. The chain is built from TRBV7-6 and TRBJ2-2; D possibly corresponds to TRBD1 (6 bases). The V end lost 2 bases, the J end lost 4 bases, and 14 bases lay between the germline ends. CDR3 length: 16 amino acids. CDR1 SGHVS and CDR2 FNYEAQ come from the germline V gene.

In this sample, this clone turned up a few times. The chain links TRBV9 to TRBJ1-5; no clear D. Germline assignment: CDR1 SGDLS and CDR2 YYNGEE. V lost 0 bases, J lost 3 bases, and 13 bases lay in between. This CDR3 has 16 amino acids. The CDR3 region has the DNA TGTGCCAGCAGCGTAGGGGGAGGCCGAGACAATCAGCCCCAGCATTTT. This translates into CASSVGGGRDNQPQHF.

This clone appeared a single time. The rearrangement uses TRBV7-2 and TRBJ1-6; D may be TRBD1 (5 bases). Trimming shortened V by 1 base and J by 9 bases, and 19 bases separated the two germline ends. The V gene's germline CDR1 is SGHTA and CDR2 FQGNSA. The CDR3 is 17 amino acids. CDR3 residues: CASSLVSTQGGSSPLHF. CDR3 DNA sequence: TGTGCCAGCAGCTTAGTGAGTACCCAGGGAGGAAGTTCACCCCTCCACTTT.

The chain carries TRBV30 and TRBJ1-1; D unresolved. V lost 0 bases, J lost 7 bases, and 6 bases lay in between. The germline gives CDR1 GTSNPN, CDR2 SVGIG (reference sequence). CDR3 length: 11 residues. CDR3 bases: TGTGCCTGGAGTGTAGTCAGTGAAGCTTTCTTT. Protein sequence: CAWSVVSEAFF.